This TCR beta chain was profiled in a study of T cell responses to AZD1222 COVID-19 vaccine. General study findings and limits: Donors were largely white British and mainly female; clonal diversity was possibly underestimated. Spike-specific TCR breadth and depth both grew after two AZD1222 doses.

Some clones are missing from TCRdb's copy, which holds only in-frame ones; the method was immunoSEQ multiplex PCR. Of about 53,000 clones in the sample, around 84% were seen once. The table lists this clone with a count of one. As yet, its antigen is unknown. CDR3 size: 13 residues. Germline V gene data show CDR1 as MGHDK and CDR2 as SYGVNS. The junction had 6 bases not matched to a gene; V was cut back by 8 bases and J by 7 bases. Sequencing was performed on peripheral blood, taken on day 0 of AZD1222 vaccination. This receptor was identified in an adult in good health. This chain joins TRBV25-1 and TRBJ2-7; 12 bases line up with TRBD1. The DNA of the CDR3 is TGTGCCAGCGGGGGACAGGGGGCGGGAGAGCAGTACTTC. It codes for CASGGQGAGEQYF.